This TCR beta chain was retrieved from a study of shared clonotypes between healthy human individuals. CDR3 length: 14 amino acids. Unmatched junction bases numbered 8, after V lost 3 bases and J lost 4 bases. Per germline, CDR1 GTSNPN and CDR2 SVGIG (reference sequence). Original analysis: Filtering of immunoSEQ junctional sequences could not match full-length read filtering. Libraries were prepared by immunoSEQ multiplex PCR; TCRdb keeps only in-frame clonotypes and omits some of them. Clone size and V and J calls were adopted from that table, with D and trimming inferred from the DNA. The sample yields over a million clones, around 97% seen once.

Sequenced: naive CD4+ T cells sorted from blood. Subset in this sample: CD45RA+ positively selected. This receptor was identified in a man aged 25 to 40 in good health. The chain has TRBV30 and TRBJ2-5; 7 bases agree with TRBD1. The CDR3 DNA reads as TGTGCCTGGAGAGACCTGACAGGGTTAGAGACCCAGTACTTC. Translation gives CAWRDLTGLETQYF.